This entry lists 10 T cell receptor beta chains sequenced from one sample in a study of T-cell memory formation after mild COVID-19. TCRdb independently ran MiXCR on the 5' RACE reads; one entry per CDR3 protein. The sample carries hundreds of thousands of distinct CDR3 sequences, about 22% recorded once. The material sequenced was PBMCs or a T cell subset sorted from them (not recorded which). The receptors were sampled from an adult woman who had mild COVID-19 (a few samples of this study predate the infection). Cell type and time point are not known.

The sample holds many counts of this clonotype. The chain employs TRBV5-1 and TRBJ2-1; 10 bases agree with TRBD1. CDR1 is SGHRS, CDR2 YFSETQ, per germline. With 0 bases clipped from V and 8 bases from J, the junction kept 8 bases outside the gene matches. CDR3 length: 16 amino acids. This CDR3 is CASSLGVGQGLDEQFF. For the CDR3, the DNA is TGCGCCAGCAGCTTGGGAGTGGGACAGGGGTTGGATGAGCAGTTCTTC.

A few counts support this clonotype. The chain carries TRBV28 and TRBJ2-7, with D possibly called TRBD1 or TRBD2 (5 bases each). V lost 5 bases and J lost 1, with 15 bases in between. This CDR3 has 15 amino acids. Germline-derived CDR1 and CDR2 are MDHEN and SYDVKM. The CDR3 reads CASSPIEGFSYEQYF. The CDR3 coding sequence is TGTGCCAGCAGTCCGATTGAGGGGTTTTCCTACGAGCAGTACTTC.

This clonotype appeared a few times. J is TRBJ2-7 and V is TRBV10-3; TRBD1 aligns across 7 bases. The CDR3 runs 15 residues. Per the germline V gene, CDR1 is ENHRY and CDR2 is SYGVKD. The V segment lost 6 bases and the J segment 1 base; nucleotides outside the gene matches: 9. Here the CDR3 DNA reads TGTGCCATCAGCGACAGGGTCGGCCGGTCCTACGAGCAGTACTTC. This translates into CAISDRVGRSYEQYF.

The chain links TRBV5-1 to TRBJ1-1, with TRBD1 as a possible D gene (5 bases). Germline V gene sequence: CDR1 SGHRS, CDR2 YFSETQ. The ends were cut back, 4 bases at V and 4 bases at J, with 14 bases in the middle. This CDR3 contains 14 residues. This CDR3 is CASSLTDAGTEAFF. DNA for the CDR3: TGCGCCAGCAGCCTGACAGATGCAGGCACTGAAGCTTTCTTT.

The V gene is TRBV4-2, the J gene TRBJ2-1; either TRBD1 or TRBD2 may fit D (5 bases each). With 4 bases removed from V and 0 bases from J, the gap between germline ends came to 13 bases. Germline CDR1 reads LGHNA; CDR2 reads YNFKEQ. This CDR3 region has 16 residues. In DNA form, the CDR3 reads TGTGCCAGCAGCCCCGGGGACCCAGACTCCTACAATGAGCAGTTCTTC. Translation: CASSPGDPDSYNEQFF.

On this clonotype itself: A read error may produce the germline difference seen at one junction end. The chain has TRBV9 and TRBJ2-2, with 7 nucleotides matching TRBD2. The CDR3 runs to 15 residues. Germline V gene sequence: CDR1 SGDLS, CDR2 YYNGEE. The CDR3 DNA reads TGTGCCAGCAGCGTACGCGGGGGTTACACCGGCGAGCTGTTTTTT. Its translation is CASSVRGGYTGELFF.

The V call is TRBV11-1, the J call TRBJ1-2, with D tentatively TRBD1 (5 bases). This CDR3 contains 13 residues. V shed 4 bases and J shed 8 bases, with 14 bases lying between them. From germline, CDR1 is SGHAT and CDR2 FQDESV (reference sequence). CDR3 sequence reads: CASSSPGLQGYTF. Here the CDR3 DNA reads TGTGCCAGCAGCTCGCCGGGGCTCCAGGGCTACACCTTC.

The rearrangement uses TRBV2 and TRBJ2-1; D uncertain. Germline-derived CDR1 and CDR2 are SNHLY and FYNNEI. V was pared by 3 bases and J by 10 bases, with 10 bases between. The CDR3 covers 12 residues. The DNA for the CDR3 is TGTGCCAGCAGTGACGCCCCGTGGGAGCAGTTCTTC. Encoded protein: CASSDAPWEQFF. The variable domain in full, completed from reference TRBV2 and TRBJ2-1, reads EPEVTQTPSHQVTQMGQEVILRCVPISNHLYFYWYRQILGQKVEFLVSFYNNEISEKSEIFDDQFSVERPDGSNFTLKIRSTKLEDSAMYFCASSDAPWEQFFGPGTRLTVL.

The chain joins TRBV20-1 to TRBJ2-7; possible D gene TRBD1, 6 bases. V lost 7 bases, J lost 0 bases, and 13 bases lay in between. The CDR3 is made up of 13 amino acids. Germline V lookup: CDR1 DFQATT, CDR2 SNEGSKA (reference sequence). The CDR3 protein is CSGSGTHSYEQYF. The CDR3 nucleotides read TGCAGTGGTTCCGGGACACACTCCTACGAGCAGTACTTC.

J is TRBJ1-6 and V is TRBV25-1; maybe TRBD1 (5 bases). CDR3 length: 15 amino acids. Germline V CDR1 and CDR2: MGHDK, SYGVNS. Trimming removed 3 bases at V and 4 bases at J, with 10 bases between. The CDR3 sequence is CASSDYRGYNSPLHF. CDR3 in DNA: TGTGCCAGCAGTGATTATCGGGGGTATAATTCACCCCTCCACTTT.